The present TCR beta chain was sequenced within a study of blood T cells in healthy people across ages. A second about 6 to 11 cycle PCR used barcoded and J-beta primers. TCRdb called the 5' RACE reads again in MiXCR, with one record for every CDR3 protein. Of fewer than 2,000,000 distinct CDR3 sequences in the sample, more than 35% were seen once. This CDR3 region has 16 residues. Trimming at V came to 4 bases and at J to 4 bases, leaving 10 bases not matched to a gene. Germline V gene data show CDR1 as SGHRS and CDR2 as YFSETQ. Points from the study as a whole: Estimated diversity that came from one million T cells was considered an underestimate.

For this clonotype: The antigen remains undetermined.

J is TRBJ1-4 and V is TRBV5-1; 7 nucleotides agree with TRBD1. Sequenced sample: blood. This clonotype originated in a human donor in good health. The CDR3 DNA reads as TGCGCCAGCAGCCTCGACCGGGACAGAATTAATGAAAAACTGTTTTTT. The encoded protein is CASSLDRDRINEKLFF.